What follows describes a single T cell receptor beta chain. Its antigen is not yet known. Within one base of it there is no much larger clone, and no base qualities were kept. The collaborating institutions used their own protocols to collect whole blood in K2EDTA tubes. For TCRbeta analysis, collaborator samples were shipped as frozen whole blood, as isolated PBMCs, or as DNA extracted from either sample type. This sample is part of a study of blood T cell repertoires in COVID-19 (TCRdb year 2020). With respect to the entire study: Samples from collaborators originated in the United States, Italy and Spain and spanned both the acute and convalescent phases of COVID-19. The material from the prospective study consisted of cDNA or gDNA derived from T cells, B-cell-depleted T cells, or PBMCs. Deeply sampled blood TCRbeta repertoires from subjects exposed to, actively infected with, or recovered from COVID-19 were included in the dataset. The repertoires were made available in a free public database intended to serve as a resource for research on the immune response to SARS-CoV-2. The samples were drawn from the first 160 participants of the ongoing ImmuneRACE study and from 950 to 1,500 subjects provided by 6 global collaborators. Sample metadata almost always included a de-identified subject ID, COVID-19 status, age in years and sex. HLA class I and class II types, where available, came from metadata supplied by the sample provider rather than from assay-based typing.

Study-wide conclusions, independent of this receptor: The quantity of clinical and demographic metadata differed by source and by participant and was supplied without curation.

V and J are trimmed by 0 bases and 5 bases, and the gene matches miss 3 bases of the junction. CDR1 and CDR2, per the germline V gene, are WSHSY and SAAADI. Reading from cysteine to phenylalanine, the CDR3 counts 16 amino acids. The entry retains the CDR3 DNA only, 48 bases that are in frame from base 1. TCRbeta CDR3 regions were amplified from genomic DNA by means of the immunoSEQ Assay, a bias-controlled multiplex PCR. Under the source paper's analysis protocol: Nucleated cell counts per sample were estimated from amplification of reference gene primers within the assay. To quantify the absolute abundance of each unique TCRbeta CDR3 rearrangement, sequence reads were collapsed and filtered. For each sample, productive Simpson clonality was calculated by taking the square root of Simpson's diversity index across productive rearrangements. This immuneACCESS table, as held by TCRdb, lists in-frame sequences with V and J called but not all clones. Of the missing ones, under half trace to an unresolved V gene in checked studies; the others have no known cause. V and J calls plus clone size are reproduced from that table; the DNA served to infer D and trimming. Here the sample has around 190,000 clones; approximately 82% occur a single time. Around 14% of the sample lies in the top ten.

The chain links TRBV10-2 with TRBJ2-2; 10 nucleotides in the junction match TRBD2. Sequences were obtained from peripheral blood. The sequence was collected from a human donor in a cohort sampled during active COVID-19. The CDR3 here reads CASSESPSGSTGELFF. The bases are TGCGCCAGCAGTGAGTCCCCTAGCGGGAGTACCGGGGAGCTGTTTTTT.